This record covers a single TCR beta chain. The data were obtained in a study of control samples from healthy donors and cancer patients. CDR3 length: 14 residues. The V gene lost 4 bases and the J gene lost 5 bases, with 12 bases spanning the gap. The V gene's germline CDR1 is MRHNA and CDR2 SNTAGT. Some clones are missing from TCRdb's copy, which holds only in-frame ones; the method was immunoSEQ multiplex PCR. Counted here are approximately 170,000 clones, around nine tenths occurring once; the ten biggest clones make up approximately 0.7%. This chain uses TRBV6-4 with TRBJ1-5; D ambiguous. The receptor was derived from a woman aged 25 to 39 in good health. The material sequenced was blood. This CDR3 is CASSARVGDQPQHF. The CDR3 DNA sequence: TGTGCCAGCAGTGCGAGGGTAGGCGATCAGCCCCAGCATTTT.